The sequence of this T cell receptor (beta chain) was determined in a study of T cells in Graves' hyperthyroidism and ophthalmopathy. TCR beta CDR3 regions were amplified from RNA transcripts. The HTBI primer set served for first-round RT-PCR of the TCR CDR3. In TCRdb, the multiplex PCR reads were re-called with MiXCR into one record per CDR3 protein. The sample holds 450,000 to 700,000 distinct CDR3 sequences, more than 45% seen once. There are 13 residues in the CDR3. The V end lost 3 bases, the J end lost 8 bases, and 13 bases lay between the germline ends. Germline values: CDR1 LNHNV, CDR2 YYDKDF (reference sequence).

Sequenced: peripheral blood or thyroid tissue (not recorded which). This receptor was taken from a young woman with Graves' hyperthyroidism. V is TRBV15 and J is TRBJ1-2; tentative D call: TRBD1 (6 bases). CDR3 bases: TGTGCCACCAGCAGCGTCGCAGGGGTCGGCTACACCTTC. Its translation is CATSSVAGVGYTF.